This TCR beta chain came from a study of cytomegalovirus exposure and HLA in healthy donors. Findings of the study overall: TCR beta V segments were, for the most part, productive about 90% or about 30% of the time in an earlier analysis. An apparent linkage of common viral pathogens to several of the most significant clusters emerged in a later analysis.

On this clone itself: What it binds is unknown.

CDR3 length: 15 amino acids. Germline CDR1 reads SNHLY; CDR2 reads FYNNEI. V shed 6 bases, J shed 5 bases, and the junction held 6 bases outside the gene matches. In the PCR, 60 Vbeta and 13 Jbeta primers were used. Some clones are missing from TCRdb's copy, which holds only in-frame ones; the method was immunoSEQ multiplex PCR. The sample yields 150,000 to 200,000 clones, more than 60% seen once. Material for sequencing was PBMCs. The TCR sequence derives from a woman aged 50 to 60 in good health and CMV-seropositive. The chain links TRBV2 to TRBJ2-3, with 12 bases that match TRBD2. CDR3 sequence reads: CASSRTSGKGDTQYF. CDR3 nucleotide sequence: TGTGCCAGCAGCAGGACTAGCGGGAAGGGAGATACGCAGTATTTT.